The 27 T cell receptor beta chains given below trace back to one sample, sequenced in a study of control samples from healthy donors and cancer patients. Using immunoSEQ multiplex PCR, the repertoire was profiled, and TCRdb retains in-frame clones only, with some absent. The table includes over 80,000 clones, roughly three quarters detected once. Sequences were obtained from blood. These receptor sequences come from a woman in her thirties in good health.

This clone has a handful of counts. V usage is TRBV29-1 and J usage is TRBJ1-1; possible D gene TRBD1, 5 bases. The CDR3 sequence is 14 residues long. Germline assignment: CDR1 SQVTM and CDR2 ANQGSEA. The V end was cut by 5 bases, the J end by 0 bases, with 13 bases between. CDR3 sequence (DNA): TGCAGCGTTACCAGGGTCGAATTGAACACTGAAGCTTTCTTT. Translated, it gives CSVTRVELNTEAFF.

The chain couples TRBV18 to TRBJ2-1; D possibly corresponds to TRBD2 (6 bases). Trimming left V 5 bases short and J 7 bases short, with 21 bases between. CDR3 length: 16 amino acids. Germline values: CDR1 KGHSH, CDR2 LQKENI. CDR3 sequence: CASSIGTTGAGNEQFF. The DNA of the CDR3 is TGTGCCAGCTCAATCGGGACGACCGGCGCGGGGAATGAGCAGTTCTTC.

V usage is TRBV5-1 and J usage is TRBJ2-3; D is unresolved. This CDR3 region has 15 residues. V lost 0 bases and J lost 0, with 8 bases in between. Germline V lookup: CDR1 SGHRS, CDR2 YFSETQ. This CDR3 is CASSLDGSSTDTQYF. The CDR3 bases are TGCGCCAGCAGCTTGGACGGGTCGAGCACAGATACGCAGTATTTT.

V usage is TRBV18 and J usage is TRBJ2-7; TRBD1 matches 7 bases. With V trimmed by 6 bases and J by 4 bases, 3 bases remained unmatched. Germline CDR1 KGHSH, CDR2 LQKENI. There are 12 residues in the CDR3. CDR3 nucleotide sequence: TGTGCCAGCTCCGGCAGGGGGTACGAGCAGTACTTC. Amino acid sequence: CASSGRGYEQYF.

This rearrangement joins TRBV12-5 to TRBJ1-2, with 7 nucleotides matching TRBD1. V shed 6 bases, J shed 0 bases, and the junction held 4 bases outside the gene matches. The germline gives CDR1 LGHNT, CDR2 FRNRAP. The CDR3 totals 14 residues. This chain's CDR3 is CASGRGGANYGYTF. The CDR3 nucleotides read TGTGCTAGTGGAAGAGGGGGCGCTAACTATGGCTACACCTTC.

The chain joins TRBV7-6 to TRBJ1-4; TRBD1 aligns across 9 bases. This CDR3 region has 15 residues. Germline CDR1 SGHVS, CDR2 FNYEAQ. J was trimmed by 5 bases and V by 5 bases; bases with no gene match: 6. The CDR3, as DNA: TGTGCCAGCAGCGTTTACAGGGGGCTAAATGAAAAACTGTTTTTT. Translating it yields CASSVYRGLNEKLFF.

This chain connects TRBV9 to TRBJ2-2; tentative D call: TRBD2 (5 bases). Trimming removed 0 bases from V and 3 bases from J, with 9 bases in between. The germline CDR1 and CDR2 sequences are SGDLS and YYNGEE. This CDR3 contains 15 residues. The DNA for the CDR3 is TGTGCCAGCAGCGTAGGAGCGGCTTACACCGGGGAGCTGTTTTTT. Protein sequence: CASSVGAAYTGELFF.

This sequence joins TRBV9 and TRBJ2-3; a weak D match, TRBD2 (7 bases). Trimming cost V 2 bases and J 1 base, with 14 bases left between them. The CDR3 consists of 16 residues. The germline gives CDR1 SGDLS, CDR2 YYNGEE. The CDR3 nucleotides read TGTGCCAGCAGCGTTGGCGAGGGGGGGCGCACAGATACGCAGTATTTT. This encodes CASSVGEGGRTDTQYF.

CDR3 in DNA: TGTGCCAGCAGCCCCGGGACGGACCTTAACTATGGCTACACCTTC. Residues: CASSPGTDLNYGYTF. The chain combines TRBV7-6 with TRBJ1-2; a possible D gene is TRBD1 (5 bases). The V gene lost 5 bases and the J gene lost 1 base, with 14 bases spanning the gap. The CDR3 is 15 residues long. Germline V gene sequence: CDR1 SGHVS, CDR2 FNYEAQ.

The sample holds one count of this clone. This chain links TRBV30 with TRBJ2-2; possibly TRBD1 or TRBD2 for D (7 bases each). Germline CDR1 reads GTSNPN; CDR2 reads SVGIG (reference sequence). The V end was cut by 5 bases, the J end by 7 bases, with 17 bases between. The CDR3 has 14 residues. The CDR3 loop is CAWHSGGGIGELFF. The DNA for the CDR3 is TGTGCCTGGCACTCAGGGGGGGGAATCGGGGAGCTGTTTTTT.

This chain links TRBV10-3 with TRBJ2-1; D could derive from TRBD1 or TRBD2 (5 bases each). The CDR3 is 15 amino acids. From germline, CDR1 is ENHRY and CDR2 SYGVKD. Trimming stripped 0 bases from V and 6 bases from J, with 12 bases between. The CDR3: CAISESSGAGNEQFF. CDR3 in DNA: TGTGCCATCAGTGAGTCTTCCGGGGCGGGCAATGAGCAGTTCTTC.

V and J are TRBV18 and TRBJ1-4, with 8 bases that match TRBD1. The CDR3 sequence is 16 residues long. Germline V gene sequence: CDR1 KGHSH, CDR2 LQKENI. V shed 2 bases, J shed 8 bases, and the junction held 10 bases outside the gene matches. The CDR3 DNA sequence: TGTGCCAGCTCACCAATGAATACAGGGGGAAGAGAAAAACTGTTTTTT. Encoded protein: CASSPMNTGGREKLFF.

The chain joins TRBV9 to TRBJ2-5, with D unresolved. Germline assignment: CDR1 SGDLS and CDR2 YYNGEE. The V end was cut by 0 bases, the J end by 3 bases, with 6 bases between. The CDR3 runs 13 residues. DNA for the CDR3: TGTGCCAGCAGCGTAGTCCCGGAAGAGACCCAGTACTTC. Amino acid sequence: CASSVVPEETQYF.

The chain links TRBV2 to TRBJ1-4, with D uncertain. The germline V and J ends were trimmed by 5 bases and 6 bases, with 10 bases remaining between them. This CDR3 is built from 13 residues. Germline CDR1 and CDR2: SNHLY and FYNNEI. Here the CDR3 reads CASSIRTDEKLFF. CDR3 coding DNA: TGTGCCAGCAGTATAAGGACGGATGAAAAACTGTTTTTT.

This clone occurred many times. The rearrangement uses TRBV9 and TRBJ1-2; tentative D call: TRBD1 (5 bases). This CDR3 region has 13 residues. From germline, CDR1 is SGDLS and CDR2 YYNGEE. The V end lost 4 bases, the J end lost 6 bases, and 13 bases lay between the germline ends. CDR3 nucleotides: TGTGCCAGCAGCCTCTTGTTAGGGGATGGCTACACCTTC. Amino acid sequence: CASSLLLGDGYTF.

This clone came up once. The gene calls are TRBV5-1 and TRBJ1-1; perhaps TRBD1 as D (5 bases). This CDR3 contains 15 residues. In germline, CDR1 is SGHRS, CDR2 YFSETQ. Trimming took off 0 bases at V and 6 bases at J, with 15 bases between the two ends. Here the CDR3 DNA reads TGCGCCAGCAGCTTGGAGGTCGGGGCCGGACCTGAAGCTTTCTTT. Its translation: CASSLEVGAGPEAFF.

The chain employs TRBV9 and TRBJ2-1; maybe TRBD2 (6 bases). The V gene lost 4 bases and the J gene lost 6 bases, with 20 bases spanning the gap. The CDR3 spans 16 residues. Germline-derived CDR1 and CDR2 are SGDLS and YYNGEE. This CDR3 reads CASSPDPRGPSNEQFF. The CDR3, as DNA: TGTGCCAGCAGCCCAGATCCGCGGGGTCCCTCCAATGAGCAGTTCTTC. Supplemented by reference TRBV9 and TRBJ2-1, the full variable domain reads DSGVTQTPKHLITATGQRVTLRCSPRSGDLSVYWYQQSLDQGLQFLIQYYNGEERAKGNILERFSAQQFPDLHSELNLSSLELGDSALYFCASSPDPRGPSNEQFFGPGTRLTVL.

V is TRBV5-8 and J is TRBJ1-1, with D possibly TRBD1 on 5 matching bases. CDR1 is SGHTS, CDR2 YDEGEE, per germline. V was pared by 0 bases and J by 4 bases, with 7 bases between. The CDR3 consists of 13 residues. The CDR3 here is CASSLEQATEAFF. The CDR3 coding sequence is TGTGCCAGCAGCTTGGAACAGGCCACTGAAGCTTTCTTT.

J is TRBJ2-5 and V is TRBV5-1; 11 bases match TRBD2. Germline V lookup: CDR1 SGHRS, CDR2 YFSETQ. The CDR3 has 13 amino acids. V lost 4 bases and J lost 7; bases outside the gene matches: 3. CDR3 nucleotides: TGCGCCAGCAGCAAGACTAGCGGGGCGACCCAGTACTTC. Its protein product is CASSKTSGATQYF.

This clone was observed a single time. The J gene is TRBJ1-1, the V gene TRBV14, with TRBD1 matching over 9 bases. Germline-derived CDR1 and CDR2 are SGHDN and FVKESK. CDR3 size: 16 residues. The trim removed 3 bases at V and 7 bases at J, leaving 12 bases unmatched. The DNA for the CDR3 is TGTGCCAGCAGCCAGTATACCGGGACAGGGACTCATGAAGCTTTCTTT. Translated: CASSQYTGTGTHEAFF.

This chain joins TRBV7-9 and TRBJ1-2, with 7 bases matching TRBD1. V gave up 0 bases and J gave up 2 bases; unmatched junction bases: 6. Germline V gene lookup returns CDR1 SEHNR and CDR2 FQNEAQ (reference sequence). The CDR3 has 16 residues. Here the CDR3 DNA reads TGTGCCAGCAGCTTAGCTTGGCAGGGGGAAAACTATGGCTACACCTTC. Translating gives CASSLAWQGENYGYTF.

Here the CDR3 DNA reads TGTGCCAGCAGCCCCTGGGGGGGTGAGCAGTTCTTC. It is translated as CASSPWGGEQFF. The V gene is TRBV7-2, the J gene TRBJ2-1, with TRBD2 identical over 7 bases. Trimming at V came to 5 bases and at J to 9 bases, leaving 4 bases not matched to a gene. CDR3 length equals 12 residues. Germline V gives CDR1 SGHTA, CDR2 FQGNSA.

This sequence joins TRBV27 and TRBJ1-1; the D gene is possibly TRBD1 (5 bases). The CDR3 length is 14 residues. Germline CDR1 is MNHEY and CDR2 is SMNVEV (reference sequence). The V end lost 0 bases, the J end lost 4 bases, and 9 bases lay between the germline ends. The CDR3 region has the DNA TGTGCCAGCAGTTTATCGCGGGGGATCACTGAAGCTTTCTTT. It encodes CASSLSRGITEAFF.

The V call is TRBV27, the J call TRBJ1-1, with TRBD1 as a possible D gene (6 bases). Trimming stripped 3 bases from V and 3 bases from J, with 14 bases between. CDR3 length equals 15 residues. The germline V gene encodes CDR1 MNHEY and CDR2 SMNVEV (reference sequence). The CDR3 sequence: CASSLVGRGDTEAFF. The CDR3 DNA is TGTGCCAGCAGTTTGGTCGGCAGGGGCGACACTGAAGCTTTCTTT.

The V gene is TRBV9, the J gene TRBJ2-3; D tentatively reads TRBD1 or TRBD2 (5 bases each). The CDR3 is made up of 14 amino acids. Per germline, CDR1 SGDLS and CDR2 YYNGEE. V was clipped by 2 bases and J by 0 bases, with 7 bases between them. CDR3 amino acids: CASSVGDSTDTQYF. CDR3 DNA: TGTGCCAGCAGCGTGGGGGATAGCACAGATACGCAGTATTTT.

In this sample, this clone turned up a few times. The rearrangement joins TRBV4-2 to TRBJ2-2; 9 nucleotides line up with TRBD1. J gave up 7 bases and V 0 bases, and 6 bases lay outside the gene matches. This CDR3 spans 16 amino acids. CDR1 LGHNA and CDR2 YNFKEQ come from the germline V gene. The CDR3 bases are TGTGCCAGCAGCCAAGACCGGGACAGGGTAGGCGGGGAGCTGTTTTTT. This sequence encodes CASSQDRDRVGGELFF.

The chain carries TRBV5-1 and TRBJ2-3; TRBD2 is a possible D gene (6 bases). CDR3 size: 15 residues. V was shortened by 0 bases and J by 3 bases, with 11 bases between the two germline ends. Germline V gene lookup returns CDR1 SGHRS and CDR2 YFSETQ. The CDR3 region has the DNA TGCGCCAGCAGCTTGGGGTCGGGGGTTACAGATACGCAGTATTTT. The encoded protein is CASSLGSGVTDTQYF.